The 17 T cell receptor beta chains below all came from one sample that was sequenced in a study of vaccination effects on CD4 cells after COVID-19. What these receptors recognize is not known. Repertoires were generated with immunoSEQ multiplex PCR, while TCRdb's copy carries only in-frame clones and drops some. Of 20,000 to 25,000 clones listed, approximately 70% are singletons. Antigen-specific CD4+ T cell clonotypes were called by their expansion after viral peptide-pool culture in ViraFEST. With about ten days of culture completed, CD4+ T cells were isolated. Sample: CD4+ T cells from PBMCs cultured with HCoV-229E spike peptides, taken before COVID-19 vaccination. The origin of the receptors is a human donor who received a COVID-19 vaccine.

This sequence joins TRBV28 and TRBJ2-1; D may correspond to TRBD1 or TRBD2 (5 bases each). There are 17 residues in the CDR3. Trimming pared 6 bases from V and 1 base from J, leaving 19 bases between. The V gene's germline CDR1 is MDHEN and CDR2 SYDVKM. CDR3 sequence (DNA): TGTGCCAGCAGGCCCCCGGTTGGGACCGCTTCCTACAATGAGCAGTTCTTC. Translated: CASRPPVGTASYNEQFF.

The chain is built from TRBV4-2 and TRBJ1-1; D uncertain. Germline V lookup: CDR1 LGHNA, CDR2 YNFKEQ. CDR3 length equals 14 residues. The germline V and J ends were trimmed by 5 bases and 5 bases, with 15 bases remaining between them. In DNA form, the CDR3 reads TGTGCCAGCAGCTCTGGGCCCATTGGGACTGAAGCTTTCTTT. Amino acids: CASSSGPIGTEAFF.

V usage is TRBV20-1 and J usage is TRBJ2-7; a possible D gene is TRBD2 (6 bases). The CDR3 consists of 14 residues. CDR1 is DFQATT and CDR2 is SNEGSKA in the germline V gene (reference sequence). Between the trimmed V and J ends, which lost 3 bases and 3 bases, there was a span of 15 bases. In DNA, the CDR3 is TGCAGTGCTAGTGGTGCTAGCGATATCTACGAGCAGTACTTC. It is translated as CSASGASDIYEQYF.

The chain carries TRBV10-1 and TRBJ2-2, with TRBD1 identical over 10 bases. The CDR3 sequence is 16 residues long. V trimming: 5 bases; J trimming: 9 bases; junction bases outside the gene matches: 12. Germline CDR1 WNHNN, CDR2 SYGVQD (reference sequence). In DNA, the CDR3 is TGCGCCAGCAGTACCACGGACAGGGGGAGACCGCGGGAGCTGTTTTTT. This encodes CASSTTDRGRPRELFF.

CDR3 protein: CASSLGLAGVSHEQYF. For the CDR3, the DNA is TGTGCCAGCAGCTTAGGACTAGCGGGAGTTTCCCACGAGCAGTACTTC. This sequence joins TRBV5-6 and TRBJ2-7; TRBD2 agrees at 13 bases. The CDR3 totals 16 residues. After removal of 2 bases from V and 5 bases from J, the junction contained 7 bases not matched to a gene. CDR1 is SGHDT and CDR2 is YYEEEE in the germline V gene.

CDR3 DNA sequence: TGTGCCATTAGGGGGGGGACAGACTCCTACGAGCAGTACTTC. As protein: CAIRGGTDSYEQYF. The chain combines TRBV10-3 with TRBJ2-7; D assignment may be TRBD1 or TRBD2 (7 bases each). Trimming stripped 9 bases from V and 0 bases from J, with 15 bases between. Germline V gene lookup returns CDR1 ENHRY and CDR2 SYGVKD. The CDR3 is made up of 14 amino acids.

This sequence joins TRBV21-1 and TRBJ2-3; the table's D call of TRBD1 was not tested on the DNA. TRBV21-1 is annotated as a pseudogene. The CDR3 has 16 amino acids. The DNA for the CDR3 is TGTGCCAGCTATCAAACTTTCAGGGGGCCGACAGATACGCAGTATTTT. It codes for CASYQTFRGPTDTQYF.

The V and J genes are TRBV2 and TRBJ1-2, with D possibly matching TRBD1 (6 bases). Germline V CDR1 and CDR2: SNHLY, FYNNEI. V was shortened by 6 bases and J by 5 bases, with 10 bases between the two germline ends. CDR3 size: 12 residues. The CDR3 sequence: CASRGQLYGYTF. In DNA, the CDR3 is TGTGCCAGCAGGGGACAACTGTATGGCTACACCTTC.

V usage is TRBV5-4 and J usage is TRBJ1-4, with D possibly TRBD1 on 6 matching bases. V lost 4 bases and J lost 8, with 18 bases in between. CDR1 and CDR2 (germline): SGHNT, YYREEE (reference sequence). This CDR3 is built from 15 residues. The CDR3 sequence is CASSPAGGEREKLFF. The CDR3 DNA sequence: TGTGCCAGCAGCCCGGCGGGGGGCGAACGAGAAAAACTGTTTTTT.

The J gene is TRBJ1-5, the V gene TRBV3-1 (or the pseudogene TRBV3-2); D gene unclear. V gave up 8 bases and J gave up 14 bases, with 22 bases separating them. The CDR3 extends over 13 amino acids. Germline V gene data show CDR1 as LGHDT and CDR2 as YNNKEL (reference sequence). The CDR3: CASADKTLLFEHF. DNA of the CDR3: TGTGCCAGCGCAGACAAAACTTTATTGTTCGAGCATTTT.

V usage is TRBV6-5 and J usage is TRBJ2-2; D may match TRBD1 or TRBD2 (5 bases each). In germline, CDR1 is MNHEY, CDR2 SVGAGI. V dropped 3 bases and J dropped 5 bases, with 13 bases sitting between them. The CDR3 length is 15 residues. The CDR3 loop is CASSYWGRQTGELFF. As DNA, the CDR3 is TGTGCCAGCAGTTATTGGGGGAGACAGACCGGGGAGCTGTTTTTT.

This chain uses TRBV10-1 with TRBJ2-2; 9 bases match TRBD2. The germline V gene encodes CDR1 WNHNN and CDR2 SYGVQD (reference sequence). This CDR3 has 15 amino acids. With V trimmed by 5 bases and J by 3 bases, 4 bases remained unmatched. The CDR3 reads CASSFSGSYTGELFF. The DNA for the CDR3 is TGCGCCAGCAGTTTTAGCGGGAGTTACACCGGGGAGCTGTTTTTT.

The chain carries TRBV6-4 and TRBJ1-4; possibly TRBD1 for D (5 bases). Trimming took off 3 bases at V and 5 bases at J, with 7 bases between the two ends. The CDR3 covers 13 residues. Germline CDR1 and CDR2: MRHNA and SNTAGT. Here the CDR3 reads CASSEGGNEKLFF. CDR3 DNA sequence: TGTGCCAGCAGTGAGGGGGGAAATGAAAAACTGTTTTTT.

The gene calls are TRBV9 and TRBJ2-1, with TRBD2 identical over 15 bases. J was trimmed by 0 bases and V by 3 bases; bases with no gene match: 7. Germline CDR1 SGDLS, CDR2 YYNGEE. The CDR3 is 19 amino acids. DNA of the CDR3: TGTGCCAGCAGCGCGAGGGGGACTAGCGGGGGGAGCTCCTACAATGAGCAGTTCTTC. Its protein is CASSARGTSGGSSYNEQFF.

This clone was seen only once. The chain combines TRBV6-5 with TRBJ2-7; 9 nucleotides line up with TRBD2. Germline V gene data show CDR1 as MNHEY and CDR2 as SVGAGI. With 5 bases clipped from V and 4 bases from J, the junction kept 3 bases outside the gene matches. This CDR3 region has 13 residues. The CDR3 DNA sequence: TGTGCCAGCAGTCGGACTAGCGCATACGAGCAGTACTTC. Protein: CASSRTSAYEQYF.

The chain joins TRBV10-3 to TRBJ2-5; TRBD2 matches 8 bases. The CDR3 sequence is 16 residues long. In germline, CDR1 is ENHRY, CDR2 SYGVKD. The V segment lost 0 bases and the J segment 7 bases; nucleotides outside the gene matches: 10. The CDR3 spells CAISESGSGKVRTQYF. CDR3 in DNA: TGTGCCATCAGTGAGTCTGGTAGCGGGAAGGTGAGGACCCAGTACTTC.

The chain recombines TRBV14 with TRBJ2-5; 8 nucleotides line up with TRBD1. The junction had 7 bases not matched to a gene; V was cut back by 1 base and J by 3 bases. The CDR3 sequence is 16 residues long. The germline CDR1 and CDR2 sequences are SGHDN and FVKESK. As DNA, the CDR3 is TGTGCCAGCAGCCAAGCCACAGGGGGTGCCAAAGAGACCCAGTACTTC. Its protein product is CASSQATGGAKETQYF.